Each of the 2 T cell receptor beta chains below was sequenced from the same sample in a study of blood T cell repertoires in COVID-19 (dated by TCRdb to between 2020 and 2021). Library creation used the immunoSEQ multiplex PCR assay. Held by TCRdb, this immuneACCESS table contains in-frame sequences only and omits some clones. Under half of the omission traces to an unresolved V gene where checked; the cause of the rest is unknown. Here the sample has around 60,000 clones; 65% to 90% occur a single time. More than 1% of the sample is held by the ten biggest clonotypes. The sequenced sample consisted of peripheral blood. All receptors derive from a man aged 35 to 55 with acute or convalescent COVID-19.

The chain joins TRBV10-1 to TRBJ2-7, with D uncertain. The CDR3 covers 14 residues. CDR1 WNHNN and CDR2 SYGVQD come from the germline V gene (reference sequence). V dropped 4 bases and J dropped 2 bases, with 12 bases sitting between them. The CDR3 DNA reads TGCGCCAGCAGTGCCCGCAAGACACCCTACGAGCAGTACTTC. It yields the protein CASSARKTPYEQYF.

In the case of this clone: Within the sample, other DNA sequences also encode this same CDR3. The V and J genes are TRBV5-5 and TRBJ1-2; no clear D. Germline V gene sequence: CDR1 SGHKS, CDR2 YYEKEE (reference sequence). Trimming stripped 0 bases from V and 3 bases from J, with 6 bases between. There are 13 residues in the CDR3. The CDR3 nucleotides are TGTGCCAGCAGCTTGGACCGAGACTATGGCTACACCTTC. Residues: CASSLDRDYGYTF. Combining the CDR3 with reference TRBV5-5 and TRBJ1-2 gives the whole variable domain DAGVTQSPTHLIKTRGQQVTLRCSPISGHKSVSWYQQVLGQGPQFIFQYYEKEERGRGNFPDRFSARQFPNYSSELNVNALLLGDSALYLCASSLDRDYGYTFGSGTRLTVV.